What follows are 5 T cell receptor beta chains derived from one specimen sequenced in a study of cytomegalovirus exposure and HLA in healthy donors. The PCR made use of 60 Vbeta and 13 Jbeta primers. Assay: immunoSEQ multiplex PCR; the TCRdb copy retains only in-frame clones and omits some. Its clone listing holds tens of thousands of clones. What was sequenced was PBMCs. Every receptor here comes from a woman aged 45-59 years in good health and CMV-seropositive.

The chain employs TRBV13 and TRBJ2-1; 10 nucleotides align to TRBD2. Germline CDR1 is PRHDT and CDR2 is FYEKMQ (reference sequence). V lost 4 bases and J lost 10; bases outside the gene matches: 10. The CDR3 totals 15 residues. The CDR3 DNA follows: TGTGCCAGCAGCTCCGGGCTAGCGGGGGTATCGGAGCAGTTCTTC. Its protein product is CASSSGLAGVSEQFF.

The chain has TRBV30 and TRBJ2-5; 13 bases are shared with TRBD2. J was trimmed by 2 bases and V by 3 bases; bases with no gene match: 6. Germline loops: CDR1 GTSNPN, CDR2 SVGIG (reference sequence). This CDR3 is built from 16 residues. The DNA for the CDR3 is TGTGCCTGGAGCGCCGGGACTAGCGGGGATCAAGAGACCCAGTACTTC. Its protein is CAWSAGTSGDQETQYF. Full variable domain (remainder filled in from reference TRBV30 and TRBJ2-5): SQTIHQWPATLVQPVGSPLSLECTVEGTSNPNLYWYRQAAGRGLQLLFYSVGIGQISSEVPQNLSASRPQDRQFILSSKKLLLSDSGFYLCAWSAGTSGDQETQYFGPGTRLLVL.

The chain recombines TRBV5-1 with TRBJ2-5, with D hard to call. Per the germline V gene, CDR1 is SGHRS and CDR2 is YFSETQ. The V end lost 1 base, the J end lost 4 bases, and 11 bases lay between the germline ends. There are 14 residues in the CDR3. CDR3 nucleotides: TGCGCCAGCAGCTTGTCTAGTTATGGAGAGACCCAGTACTTC. This translates into CASSLSSYGETQYF.

V and J are TRBV30 and TRBJ1-4, with a tentative D call TRBD1 (6 bases). Trimming took 1 base from V and 13 from J, leaving 16 bases between them. CDR1 and CDR2 from the germline V gene are GTSNPN and SVGIG (reference sequence). The CDR3 runs to 13 residues. The CDR3 sequence: CAWSGQALLGLFF. The DNA of the CDR3 is TGTGCCTGGAGTGGACAGGCCCTTCTAGGACTGTTTTTT. Supplemented by reference TRBV30 and TRBJ1-4, the full variable domain reads SQTIHQWPATLVQPVGSPLSLECTVEGTSNPNLYWYRQAAGRGLQLLFYSVGIGQISSEVPQNLSASRPQDRQFILSSKKLLLSDSGFYLCAWSGQALLGLFFGSGTQLSVL.

V gene TRBV19 combines with J gene TRBJ2-7, with TRBD1 identical over 8 bases. Trimming removed 0 bases from V and 4 bases from J; junction bases left unmatched: 5. The CDR3 sequence is 15 residues long. Per germline, CDR1 LNHDA and CDR2 SQIVND (reference sequence). CDR3 sequence: CASSIDGDRSYEQYF. CDR3 DNA sequence: TGTGCCAGTAGTATAGATGGGGACAGGTCATACGAGCAGTACTTC.